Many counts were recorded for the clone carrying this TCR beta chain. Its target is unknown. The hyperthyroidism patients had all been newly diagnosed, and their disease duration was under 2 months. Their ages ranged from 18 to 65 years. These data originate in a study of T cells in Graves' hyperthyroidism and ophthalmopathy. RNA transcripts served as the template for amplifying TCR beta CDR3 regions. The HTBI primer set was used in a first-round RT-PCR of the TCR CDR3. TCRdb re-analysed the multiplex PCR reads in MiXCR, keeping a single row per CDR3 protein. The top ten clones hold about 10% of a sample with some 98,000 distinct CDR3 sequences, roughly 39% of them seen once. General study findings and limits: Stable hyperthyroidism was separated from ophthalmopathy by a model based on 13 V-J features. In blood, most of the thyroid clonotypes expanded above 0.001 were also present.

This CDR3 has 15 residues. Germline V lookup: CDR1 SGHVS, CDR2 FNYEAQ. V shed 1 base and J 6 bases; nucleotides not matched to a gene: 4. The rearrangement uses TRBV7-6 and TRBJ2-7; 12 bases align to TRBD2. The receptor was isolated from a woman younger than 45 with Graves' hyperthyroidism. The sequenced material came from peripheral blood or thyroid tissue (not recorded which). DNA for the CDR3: TGTGCCAGCAGCTTAGGACTAGCGGGAGAGGGCGAGCAGTACTTC. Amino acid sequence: CASSLGLAGEGEQYF.